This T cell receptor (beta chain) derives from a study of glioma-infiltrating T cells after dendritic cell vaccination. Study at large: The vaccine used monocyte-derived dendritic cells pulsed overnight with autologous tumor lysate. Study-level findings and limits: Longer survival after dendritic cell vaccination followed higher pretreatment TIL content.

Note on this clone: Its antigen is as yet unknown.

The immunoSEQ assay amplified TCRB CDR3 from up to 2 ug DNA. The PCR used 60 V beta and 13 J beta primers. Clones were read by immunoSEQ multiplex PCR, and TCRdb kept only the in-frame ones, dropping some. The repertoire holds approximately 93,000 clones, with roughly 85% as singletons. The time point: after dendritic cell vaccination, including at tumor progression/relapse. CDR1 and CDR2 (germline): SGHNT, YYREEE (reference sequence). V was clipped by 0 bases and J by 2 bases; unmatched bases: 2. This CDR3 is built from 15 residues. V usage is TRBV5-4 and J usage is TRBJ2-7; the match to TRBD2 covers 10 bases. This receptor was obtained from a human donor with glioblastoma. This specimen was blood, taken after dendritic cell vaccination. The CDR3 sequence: CASSLALAGAYEQYF. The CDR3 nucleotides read TGTGCCAGCAGCTTGGCTCTAGCGGGGGCCTACGAGCAGTACTTC.